This T cell receptor beta chain comes out of a study of CD8 T cells in ankylosing spondylitis. TCRdb used MiXCR to reprocess the 5' RACE reads, holding one entry per CDR3 protein. The sample includes approximately 130,000 distinct CDR3 sequences, around 9% of them seen just once. CDR1 is KGHDR, CDR2 SFDVKD, per germline. The trim removed 3 bases at V and 6 bases at J, leaving 20 bases unmatched. The CDR3 is 20 residues long. This clonotype was detected many times. Its antigen is not known. Study-wide results and limits: According to the report, clones linked to the disease were significantly enriched in matched synovial fluid samples taken from ankylosing spondylitis patients.

Sequencing was done on a sample of blood, either unsorted or a sorted T cell fraction (not recorded which). This clonotype originated in a male donor with ankylosing spondylitis or in good health (not recorded which). The chain couples TRBV24-1 to TRBJ2-1; 9 bases map to TRBD2. CDR3 in amino acids: CATSDVAPCWKREAINEQFF. The CDR3 nucleotides read TGTGCCACCAGTGATGTTGCTCCTTGTTGGAAGCGGGAGGCAATCAATGAGCAGTTCTTC.